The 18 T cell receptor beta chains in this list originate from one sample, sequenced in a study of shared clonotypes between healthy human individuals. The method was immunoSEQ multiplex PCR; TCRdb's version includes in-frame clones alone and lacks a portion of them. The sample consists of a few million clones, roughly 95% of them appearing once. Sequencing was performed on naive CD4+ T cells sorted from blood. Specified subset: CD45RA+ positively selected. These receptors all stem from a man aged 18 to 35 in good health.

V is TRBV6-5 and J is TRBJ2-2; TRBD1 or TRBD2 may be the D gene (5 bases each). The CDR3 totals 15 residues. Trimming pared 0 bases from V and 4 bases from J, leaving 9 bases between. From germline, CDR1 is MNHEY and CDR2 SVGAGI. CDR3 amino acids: CASSYSRAGTGELFF. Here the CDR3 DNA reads TGTGCCAGCAGTTACTCCAGGGCGGGCACCGGGGAGCTGTTTTTT.

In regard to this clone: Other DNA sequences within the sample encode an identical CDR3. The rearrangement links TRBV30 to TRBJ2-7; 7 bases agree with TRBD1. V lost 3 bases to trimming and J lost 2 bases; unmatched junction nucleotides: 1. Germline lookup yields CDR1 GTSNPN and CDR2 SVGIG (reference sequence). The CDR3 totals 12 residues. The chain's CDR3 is CAWRQGAYEQYF. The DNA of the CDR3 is TGTGCCTGGAGGCAGGGGGCCTACGAGCAGTACTTC.

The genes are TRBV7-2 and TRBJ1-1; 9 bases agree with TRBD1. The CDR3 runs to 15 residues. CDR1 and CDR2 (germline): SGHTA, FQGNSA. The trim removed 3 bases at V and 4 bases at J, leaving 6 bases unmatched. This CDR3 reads CASSLGQGVTTEAFF. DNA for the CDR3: TGTGCCAGCAGCTTGGGACAGGGAGTAACCACTGAAGCTTTCTTT.

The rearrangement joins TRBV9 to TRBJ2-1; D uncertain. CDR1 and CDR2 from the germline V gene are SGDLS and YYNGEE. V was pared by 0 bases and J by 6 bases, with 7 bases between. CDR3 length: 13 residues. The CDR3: CASSVAPTNEQFF. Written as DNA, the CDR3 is TGTGCCAGCAGCGTAGCCCCCACCAATGAGCAGTTCTTC.

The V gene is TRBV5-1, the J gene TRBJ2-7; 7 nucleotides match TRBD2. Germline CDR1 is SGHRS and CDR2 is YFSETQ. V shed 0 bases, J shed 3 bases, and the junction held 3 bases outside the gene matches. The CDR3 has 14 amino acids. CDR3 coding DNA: TGCGCCAGCAGCTTGGGCAGCGGGAACTACGAGCAGTACTTC. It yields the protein CASSLGSGNYEQYF.

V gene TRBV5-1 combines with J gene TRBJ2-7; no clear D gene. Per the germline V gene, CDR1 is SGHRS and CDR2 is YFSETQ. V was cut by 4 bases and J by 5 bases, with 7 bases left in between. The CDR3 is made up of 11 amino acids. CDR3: CASSARDEQYF. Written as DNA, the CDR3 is TGCGCCAGCAGCGCTCGGGACGAGCAGTACTTC.

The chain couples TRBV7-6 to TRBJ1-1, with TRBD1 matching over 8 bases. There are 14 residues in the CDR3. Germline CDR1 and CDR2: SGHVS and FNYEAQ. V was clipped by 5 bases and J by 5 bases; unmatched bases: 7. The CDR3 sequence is CASSLLTGETEAFF. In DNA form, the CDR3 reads TGTGCCAGCAGCCTTCTGACAGGGGAAACTGAAGCTTTCTTT.

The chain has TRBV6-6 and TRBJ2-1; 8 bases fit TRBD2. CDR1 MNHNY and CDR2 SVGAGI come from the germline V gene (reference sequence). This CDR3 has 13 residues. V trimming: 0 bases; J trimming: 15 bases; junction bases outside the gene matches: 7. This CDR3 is CASSYSKTGGAFF. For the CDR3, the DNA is TGTGCCAGCAGTTACTCGAAAACGGGGGGGGCGTTCTTC.

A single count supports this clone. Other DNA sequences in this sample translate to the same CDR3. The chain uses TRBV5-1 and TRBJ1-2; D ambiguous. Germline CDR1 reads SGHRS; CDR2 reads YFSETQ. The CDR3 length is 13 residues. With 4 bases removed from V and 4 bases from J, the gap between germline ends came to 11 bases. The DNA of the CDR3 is TGCGCCAGCAGCCAGACGGGCAGCTATGGCTACACCTTC. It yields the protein CASSQTGSYGYTF.

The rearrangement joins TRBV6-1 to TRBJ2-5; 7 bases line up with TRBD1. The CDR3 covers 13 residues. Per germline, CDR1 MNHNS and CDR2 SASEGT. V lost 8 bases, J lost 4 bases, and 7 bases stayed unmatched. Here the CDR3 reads CASDTGEGETQYF. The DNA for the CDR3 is TGTGCCAGCGATACAGGGGAAGGAGAGACCCAGTACTTC.

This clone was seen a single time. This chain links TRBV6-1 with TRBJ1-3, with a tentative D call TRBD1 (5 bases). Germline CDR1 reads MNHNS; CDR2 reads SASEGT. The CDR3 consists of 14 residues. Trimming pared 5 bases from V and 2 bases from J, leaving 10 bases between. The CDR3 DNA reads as TGTGCCAGCAGTCCGGACATCCCTGGAAACACCATATATTTT. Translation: CASSPDIPGNTIYF.

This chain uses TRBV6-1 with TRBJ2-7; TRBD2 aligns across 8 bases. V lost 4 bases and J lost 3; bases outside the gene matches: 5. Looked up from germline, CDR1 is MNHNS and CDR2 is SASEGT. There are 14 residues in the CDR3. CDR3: CASSVAGGHYEQYF. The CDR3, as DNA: TGTGCCAGCAGTGTGGCGGGGGGACACTACGAGCAGTACTTC.

The CDR3 coding sequence is TGTGCCAGCAGTTTGATGGGCGCTGACTGGGGGGGCTACACCTTC. This translates into CASSLMGADWGGYTF. The genes are TRBV27 and TRBJ1-2; D is possibly TRBD1 (5 bases). In germline, CDR1 is MNHEY, CDR2 SMNVEV (reference sequence). Trimming stripped 3 bases from V and 8 bases from J, with 19 bases between. This CDR3 has 15 amino acids.

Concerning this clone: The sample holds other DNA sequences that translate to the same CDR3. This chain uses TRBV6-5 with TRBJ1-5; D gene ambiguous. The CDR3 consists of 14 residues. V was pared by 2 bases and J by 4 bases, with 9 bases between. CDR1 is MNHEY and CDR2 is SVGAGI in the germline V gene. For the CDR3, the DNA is TGTGCCAGCAGTTACGGGCGGGCTAATCAGCCCCAGCATTTT. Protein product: CASSYGRANQPQHF.

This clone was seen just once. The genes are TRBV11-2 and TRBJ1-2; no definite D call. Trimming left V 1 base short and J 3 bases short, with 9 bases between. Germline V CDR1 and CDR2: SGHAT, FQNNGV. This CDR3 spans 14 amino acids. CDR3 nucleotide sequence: TGTGCCAGCAGCTTAGGGGCAGGTCACTATGGCTACACCTTC. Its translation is CASSLGAGHYGYTF.

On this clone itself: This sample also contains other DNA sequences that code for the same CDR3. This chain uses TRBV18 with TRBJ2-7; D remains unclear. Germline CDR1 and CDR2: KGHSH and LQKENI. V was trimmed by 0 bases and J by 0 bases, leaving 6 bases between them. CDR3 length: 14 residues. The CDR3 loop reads CASSPPVSSYEQYF. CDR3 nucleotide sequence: TGTGCCAGCTCACCACCGGTCAGCTCCTACGAGCAGTACTTC.

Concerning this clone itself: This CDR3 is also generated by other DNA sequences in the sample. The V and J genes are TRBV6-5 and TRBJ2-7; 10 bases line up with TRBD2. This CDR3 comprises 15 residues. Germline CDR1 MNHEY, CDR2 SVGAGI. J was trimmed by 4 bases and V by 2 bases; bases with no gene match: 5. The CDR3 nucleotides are TGTGCCAGCAGTTACGCAGCGGGAGGGCCTTACGAGCAGTACTTC. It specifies CASSYAAGGPYEQYF.

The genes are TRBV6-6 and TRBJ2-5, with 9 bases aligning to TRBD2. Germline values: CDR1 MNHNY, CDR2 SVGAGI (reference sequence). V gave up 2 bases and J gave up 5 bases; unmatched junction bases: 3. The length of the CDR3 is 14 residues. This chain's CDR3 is CASSYAGGMETQYF. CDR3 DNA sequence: TGTGCCAGCAGTTACGCGGGGGGGATGGAGACCCAGTACTTC.